Listed below are T cell receptor beta chains from one sample, sequenced in a study of T-cell reconstitution after alpha-beta-depleted transplantation in children. TCRdb reprocessed the PCR reads with MiXCR, giving one entry per CDR3 protein. The data hold 300,000 or so distinct CDR3 sequences, with more than 8% observed a single time. The sample here was PBMCs from the stem cell graft donor, taken from the stem cell graft. Receptors were obtained from a human donor who donated a stem cell graft to a child with SCID. Each CDR3 is given with its conserved first and last residue. The order of the fields is CDR3 DNA, CDR3 protein, J gene, V gene, clone size, D gene. A D gene is named only where the DNA matches it firmly. Clone size is given for some rows only: seen once, a few or many times, or a class if the clone is expanded.

CDR3 DNA: TGCAGTGCTAGAGGTGGGCTAGCGAAAGCCGGACCCACAGATACGCAGTATTTT
CDR3 protein: CSARGGLAKAGPTDTQYF
J gene: TRBJ2-3
V gene: TRBV20-1
clone size: .
D gene: .

CDR3 DNA: TGTGCCAGCAGCTTCGGACAGGAGATTAATTCACCCCTCCACTTT
CDR3 protein: CASSFGQEINSPLHF
J gene: TRBJ1-6
V gene: TRBV5-6
clone size: .
D gene: TRBD1

CDR3 DNA: TGTGCCAGCTCACCGGGACAGGGTTCCCAAGAGACCCAGTACTTC
CDR3 protein: CASSPGQGSQETQYF
J gene: TRBJ2-5
V gene: TRBV18
clone size: .
D gene: TRBD1

CDR3 DNA: TGTGCCAGCAGCGGAACACAGGGGGGGTATGGCTACACCTTC
CDR3 protein: CASSGTQGGYGYTF
J gene: TRBJ1-2
V gene: TRBV2
clone size: .
D gene: TRBD1

CDR3 DNA: TGTGCCAGCAACTCAGGGGGGAACGTGGGGCTCGCAGATACGCAGTATTTT
CDR3 protein: CASNSGGNVGLADTQYF
J gene: TRBJ2-3
V gene: TRBV2
clone size: .
D gene: .

CDR3 DNA: TGTGCCAGCAGTGAGTCGGGGGCAGAGACCCAGTACTTC
CDR3 protein: CASSESGAETQYF
J gene: TRBJ2-5
V gene: TRBV25-1
clone size: once
D gene: .

CDR3 DNA: TGCAGTGCTATAGGACAGGGGGGTTTAGGGATTCAGTACTTC
CDR3 protein: CSAIGQGGLGIQYF
J gene: TRBJ2-4
V gene: TRBV20-1
clone size: medium-sized
D gene: TRBD1

CDR3 DNA: TGCGCCAGCAGCTTGGAGGGGACAGAAACTTATGGCTACACCTTC
CDR3 protein: CASSLEGTETYGYTF
J gene: TRBJ1-2
V gene: TRBV5-1
clone size: .
D gene: TRBD1

CDR3 DNA: TGTGCCAGCATAAACGCTCGGCGGGAGCAGTTCTTC
CDR3 protein: CASINARREQFF
J gene: TRBJ2-1
V gene: TRBV3-1
clone size: .
D gene: .

CDR3 DNA: TGTGCCAGCAGTTTTAAGGGGGCCAGCACTGAAGCTTTCTTT
CDR3 protein: CASSFKGASTEAFF
J gene: TRBJ1-1
V gene: TRBV12-3/TRBV12-4
clone size: many
D gene: TRBD1

CDR3 DNA: TGTGCCAGCAGCTTCCTAGGACCCGGGGAGCTGTTTTTT
CDR3 protein: CASSFLGPGELFF
J gene: TRBJ2-2
V gene: TRBV12-3/TRBV12-4
clone size: few
D gene: .

CDR3 DNA: TGCAGTGCTACCACAATAGCGGATCACAACACAGATACGCAGTATTTT
CDR3 protein: CSATTIADHNTDTQYF
J gene: TRBJ2-3
V gene: TRBV20-1
clone size: few
D gene: .

CDR3 DNA: TGTGCCAGCAGTTTAGCAATTACAGCTCAGCCCCAGCATTTT
CDR3 protein: CASSLAITAQPQHF
J gene: TRBJ1-5
V gene: TRBV12-3/TRBV12-4
clone size: many
D gene: .

CDR3 DNA: TGTGCCATCAGTGCGGTGGAGATAAATGAGCAGTTCTTC
CDR3 protein: CAISAVEINEQFF
J gene: TRBJ2-1
V gene: TRBV10-3
clone size: few
D gene: .

CDR3 DNA: TGTGCCAGCAGCCGGGACATCTACACTGAAGCTTTCTTT
CDR3 protein: CASSRDIYTEAFF
J gene: TRBJ1-1
V gene: TRBV7-2
clone size: few
D gene: .

CDR3 DNA: TGTGCCAGCAGCTCCCCGGGACTAGCGCACTCACCTAGGGAGACCCAGTACTTC
CDR3 protein: CASSSPGLAHSPRETQYF
J gene: TRBJ2-5
V gene: TRBV6-1
clone size: few
D gene: TRBD2

CDR3 DNA: TGTGCCAGCAGTGGATGGACAAAATCGGCTGAAGCTTTCTTT
CDR3 protein: CASSGWTKSAEAFF
J gene: TRBJ1-1
V gene: TRBV6-1
clone size: few
D gene: .

CDR3 DNA: TGCGCCAGCAGACCCGGGACAGCGAACACCGGGGAGCTGTTTTTT
CDR3 protein: CASRPGTANTGELFF
J gene: TRBJ2-2
V gene: TRBV5-1
clone size: few
D gene: TRBD1